Sequencing of this TCR beta chain was carried out in a study of PD-L1 blockade in urothelial cancer. Study summary: Male patients with bladder-origin urothelial cancer numbered most of the 29.

The CDR3 spans 15 residues. Germline V lookup: CDR1 MGHRA, CDR2 YSYEKL. Trimming stripped 3 bases from V and 2 bases from J, with 11 bases between. Time point indicated: pretreatment peripheral blood. Patient sample counts ranged from 1 to 8, pretreatment and on-treatment. TCRdb's table, derived via immunoSEQ multiplex PCR, lists solely in-frame clones and lacks some. Among about 49,000 clones listed, roughly 78% were seen once. Sequenced material: PBMCs, taken around atezolizumab (anti-PD-L1) treatment. The receptor was isolated from a man aged 65-85 years with urothelial cancer. This chain connects TRBV4-1 to TRBJ2-1; D perhaps matches TRBD2 (5 bases). The CDR3 DNA is TGCGCCAGCAGCCATCGTAGCGAAGCCTACAATGAGCAGTTCTTC. Translated, it gives CASSHRSEAYNEQFF.